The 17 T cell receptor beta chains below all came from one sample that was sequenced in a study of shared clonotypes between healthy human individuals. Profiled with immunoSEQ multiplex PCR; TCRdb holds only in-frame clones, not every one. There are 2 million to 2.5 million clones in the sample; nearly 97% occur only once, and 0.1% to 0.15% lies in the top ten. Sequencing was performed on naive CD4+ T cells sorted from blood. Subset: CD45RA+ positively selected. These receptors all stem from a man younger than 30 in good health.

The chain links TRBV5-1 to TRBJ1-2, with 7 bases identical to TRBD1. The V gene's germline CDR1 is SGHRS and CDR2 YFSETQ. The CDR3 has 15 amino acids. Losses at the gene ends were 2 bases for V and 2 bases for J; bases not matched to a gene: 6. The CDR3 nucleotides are TGCGCCAGCAGCTTCGACAGGGAGGGAAACTATGGCTACACCTTC. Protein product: CASSFDREGNYGYTF.

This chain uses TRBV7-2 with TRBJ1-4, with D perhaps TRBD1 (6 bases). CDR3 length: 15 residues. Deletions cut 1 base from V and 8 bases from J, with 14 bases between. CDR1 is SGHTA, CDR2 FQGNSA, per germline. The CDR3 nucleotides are TGTGCCAGCAGCTTAGTAGCAGGGGCAGGAGAAAAACTGTTTTTT. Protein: CASSLVAGAGEKLFF.

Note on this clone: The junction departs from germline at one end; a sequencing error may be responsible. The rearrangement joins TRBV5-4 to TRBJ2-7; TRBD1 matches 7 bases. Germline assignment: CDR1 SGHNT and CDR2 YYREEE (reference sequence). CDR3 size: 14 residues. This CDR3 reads CASSIQGTSHEQYF. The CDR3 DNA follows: TGTGCCAGCAGCATACAGGGGACCTCCCACGAGCAGTACTTC.

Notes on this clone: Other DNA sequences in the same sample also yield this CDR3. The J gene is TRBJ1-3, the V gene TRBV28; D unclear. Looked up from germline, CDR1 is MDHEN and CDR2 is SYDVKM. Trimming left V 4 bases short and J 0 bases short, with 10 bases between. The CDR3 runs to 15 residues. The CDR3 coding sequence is TGTGCCAGCAGTTCCCCGAGCGGCTCTGGAAACACCATATATTTT. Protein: CASSSPSGSGNTIYF. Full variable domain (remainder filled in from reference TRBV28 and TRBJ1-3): DVKVTQSSRYLVKRTGEKVFLECVQDMDHENMFWYRQDPGLGLRLIYFSYDVKMKEKGDIPEGYSVSREKKERFSLILESASTNQTSMYLCASSSPSGSGNTIYFGEGSWLTVV.

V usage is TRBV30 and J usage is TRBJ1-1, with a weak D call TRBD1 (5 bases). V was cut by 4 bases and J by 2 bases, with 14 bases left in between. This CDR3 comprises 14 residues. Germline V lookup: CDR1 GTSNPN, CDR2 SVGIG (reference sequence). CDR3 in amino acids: CAWTSVGVNTEAFF. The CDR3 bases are TGTGCCTGGACCTCGGTGGGGGTTAACACTGAAGCTTTCTTT.

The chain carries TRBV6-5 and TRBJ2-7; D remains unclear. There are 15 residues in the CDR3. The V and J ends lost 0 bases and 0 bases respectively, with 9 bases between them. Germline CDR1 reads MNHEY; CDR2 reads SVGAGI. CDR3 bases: TGTGCCAGCAGTTACTCCCAGGATACCTCCTACGAGCAGTACTTC. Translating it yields CASSYSQDTSYEQYF.

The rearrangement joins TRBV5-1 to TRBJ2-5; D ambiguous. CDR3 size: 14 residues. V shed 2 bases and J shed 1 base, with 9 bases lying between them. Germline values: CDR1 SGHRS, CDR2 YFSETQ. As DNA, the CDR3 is TGCGCCAGCAGCTTTTGGGCGGCCCAAGAGACCCAGTACTTC. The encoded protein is CASSFWAAQETQYF.

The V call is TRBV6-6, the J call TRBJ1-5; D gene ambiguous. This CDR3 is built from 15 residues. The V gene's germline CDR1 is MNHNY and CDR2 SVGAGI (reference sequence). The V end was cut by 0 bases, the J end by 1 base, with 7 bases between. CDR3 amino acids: CASSYSDGSNQPQHF. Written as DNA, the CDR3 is TGTGCCAGCAGTTACTCGGACGGCAGCAATCAGCCCCAGCATTTT.

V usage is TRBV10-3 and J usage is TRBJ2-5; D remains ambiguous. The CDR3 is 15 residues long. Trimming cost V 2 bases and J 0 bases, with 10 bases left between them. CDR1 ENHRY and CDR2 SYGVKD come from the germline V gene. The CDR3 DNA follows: TGTGCCATCAGTGAGCGGGCGGAAGACCAAGAGACCCAGTACTTC. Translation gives CAISERAEDQETQYF.

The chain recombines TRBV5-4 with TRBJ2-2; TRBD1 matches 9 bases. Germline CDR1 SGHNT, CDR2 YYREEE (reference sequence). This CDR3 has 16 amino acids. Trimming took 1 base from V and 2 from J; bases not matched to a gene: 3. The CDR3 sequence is CASSLMGQGNTGELFF. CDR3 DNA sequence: TGTGCCAGCAGCTTGATGGGACAGGGAAACACCGGGGAGCTGTTTTTT.

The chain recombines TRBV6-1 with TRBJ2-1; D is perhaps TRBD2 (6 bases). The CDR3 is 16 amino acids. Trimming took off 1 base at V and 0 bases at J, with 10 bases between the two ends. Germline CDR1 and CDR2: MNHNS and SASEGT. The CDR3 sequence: CASSEEGTRSYNEQFF. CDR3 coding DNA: TGTGCCAGCAGTGAAGAGGGGACTCGCTCCTACAATGAGCAGTTCTTC.

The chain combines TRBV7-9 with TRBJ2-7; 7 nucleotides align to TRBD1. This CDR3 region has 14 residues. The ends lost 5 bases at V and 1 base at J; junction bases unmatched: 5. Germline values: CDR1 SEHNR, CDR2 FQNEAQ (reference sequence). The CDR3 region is CASSHRQGSYEQYF. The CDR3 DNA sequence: TGTGCCAGCAGCCATCGACAGGGTTCCTACGAGCAGTACTTC.

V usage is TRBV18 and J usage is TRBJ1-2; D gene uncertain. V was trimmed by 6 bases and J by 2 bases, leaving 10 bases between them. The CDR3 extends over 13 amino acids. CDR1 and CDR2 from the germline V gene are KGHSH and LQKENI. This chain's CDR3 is CASSLTENYGYTF. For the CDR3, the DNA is TGTGCCAGCTCCCTAACAGAGAACTATGGCTACACCTTC.

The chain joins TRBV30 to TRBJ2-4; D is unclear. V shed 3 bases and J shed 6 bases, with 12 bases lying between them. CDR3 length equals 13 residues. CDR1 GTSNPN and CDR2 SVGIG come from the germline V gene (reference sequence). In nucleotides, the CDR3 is TGTGCCTGGAGCATACACGAATCAAACATTCAGTACTTC. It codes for CAWSIHESNIQYF. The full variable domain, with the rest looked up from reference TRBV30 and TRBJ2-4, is SQTIHQWPATLVQPVGSPLSLECTVEGTSNPNLYWYRQAAGRGLQLLFYSVGIGQISSEVPQNLSASRPQDRQFILSSKKLLLSDSGFYLCAWSIHESNIQYFGAGTRLSVL.

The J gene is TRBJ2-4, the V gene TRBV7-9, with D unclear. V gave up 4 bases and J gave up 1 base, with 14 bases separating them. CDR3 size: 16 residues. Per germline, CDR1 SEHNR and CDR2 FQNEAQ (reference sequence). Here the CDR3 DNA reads TGTGCCAGCAGCTCAAACCGGCAGGCGGCCAAAAACATTCAGTACTTC. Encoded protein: CASSSNRQAAKNIQYF.

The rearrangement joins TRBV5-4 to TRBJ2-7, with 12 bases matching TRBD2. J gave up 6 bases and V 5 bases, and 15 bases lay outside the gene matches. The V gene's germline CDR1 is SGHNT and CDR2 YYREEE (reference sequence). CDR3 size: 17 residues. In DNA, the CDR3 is TGTGCCAGCAGGACCGGGACTAGCGGGCCAAGGACTACCGAGCAGTACTTC. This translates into CASRTGTSGPRTTEQYF.

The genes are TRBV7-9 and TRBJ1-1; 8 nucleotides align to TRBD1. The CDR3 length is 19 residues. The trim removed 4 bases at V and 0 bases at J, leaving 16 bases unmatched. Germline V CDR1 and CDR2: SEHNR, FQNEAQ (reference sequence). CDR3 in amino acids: CASSSLPGQEMGMNTEAFF. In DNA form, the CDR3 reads TGTGCCAGCAGCTCTCTTCCGGGACAGGAAATGGGTATGAACACTGAAGCTTTCTTT.